This record looks at one T cell receptor (beta chain) sequence and its context. Its antigen specificity is not known. No base quality information exists; no much larger clone differs at one position. TCRbeta CDR3 regions were amplified from genomic DNA using the immunoSEQ Assay, a bias-controlled multiplex PCR. Per the original workflow: The number of nucleated cells in each sample was estimated by amplification of reference gene primers within the assay. To quantify the absolute abundance of each unique TCRbeta CDR3 rearrangement, sequence reads were collapsed and filtered. For each sample, productive Simpson clonality was calculated by taking the square root of Simpson's diversity index across productive rearrangements. TCRdb took this table from immuneACCESS and kept in-frame rearrangements with V and J called. Such tables lack part of the clones; where checked against another copy, unresolved V genes explain under half of the gap, and the rest is unexplained. The DNA gave D and trimming, while V, J and clone size come from that table. The sample records approximately 150,000 clones, more than 75% of which are singletons. 5% to 6% of the sample comes from the top ten.

One collaborating source in Seattle enrolled patients during active infection and followed them longitudinally through the course of disease. Each collaborating institution followed its own protocols to collect whole blood in K2EDTA tubes. For TCRbeta analysis, collaborators shipped samples as frozen whole blood, isolated PBMCs, or DNA extracted from either of those sample types. The entry originates in a study of blood T cell repertoires in COVID-19 (dated by TCRdb to 2019 to 2021). At the level of the whole study: Collaborator samples came from the United States, Italy and Spain and covered acute and convalescent phases of COVID-19. The material from the prospective study consisted of cDNA or gDNA derived from T cells, B-cell-depleted T cells, or PBMCs. HLA class I and class II types, where available, came from metadata supplied by the sample provider rather than from assay-based typing. The repertoires were released in a freely available public database intended as a resource for research on the immune response to SARS-CoV-2. Nearly every sample came with metadata listing a de-identified subject ID, COVID-19 status, age in years and sex. Deeply sampled blood TCRbeta repertoires from subjects exposed to, actively infected with, or recovered from COVID-19 were included in the dataset. The samples were drawn from two sources: the first 160 participants of the ongoing ImmuneRACE study, and 1,000 to 1,500 subjects contributed by 6 global collaborators.

General conclusions and limits of the study: The quantity of clinical and demographic metadata differed by source and by participant and was supplied without curation.

CDR1 LGHNA and CDR2 YSLEER were looked up in the germline V gene. From its cysteine to its phenylalanine, the CDR3 spans 13 amino acids. Solely the CDR3 DNA is kept, with 39 bases framed from the first base. V lost 5 bases and J lost 8 bases; the stretch between them is 10 bases long. In this chain, TRBV4-3 is recombined with TRBJ1-6, with no reliable assignment of the D segment. What was sequenced was peripheral blood. This sequence originates from a woman aged 45 to 65 with COVID-19, enrolled during active disease. The DNA sequence is given as TGCGCCAGCAGCTCCCTCCGGGATTCACCCCTCCACTTT. It encodes CASSSLRDSPLHF.